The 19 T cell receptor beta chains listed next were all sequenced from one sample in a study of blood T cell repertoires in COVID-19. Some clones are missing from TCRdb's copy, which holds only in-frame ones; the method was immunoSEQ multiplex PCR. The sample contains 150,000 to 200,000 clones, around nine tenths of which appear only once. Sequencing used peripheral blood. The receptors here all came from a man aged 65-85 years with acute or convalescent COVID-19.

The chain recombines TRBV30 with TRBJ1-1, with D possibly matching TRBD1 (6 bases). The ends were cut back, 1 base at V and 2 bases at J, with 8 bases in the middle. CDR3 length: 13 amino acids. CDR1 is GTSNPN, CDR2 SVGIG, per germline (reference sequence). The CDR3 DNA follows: TGTGCCTGGAGTGGGGACATTAACACTGAAGCTTTCTTT. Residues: CAWSGDINTEAFF.

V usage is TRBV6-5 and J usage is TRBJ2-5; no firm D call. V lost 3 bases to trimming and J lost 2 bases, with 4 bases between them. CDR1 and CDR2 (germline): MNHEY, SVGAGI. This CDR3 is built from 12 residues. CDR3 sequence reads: CASSYLQETQYF. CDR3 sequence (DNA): TGTGCCAGCAGTTATCTACAAGAGACCCAGTACTTC.

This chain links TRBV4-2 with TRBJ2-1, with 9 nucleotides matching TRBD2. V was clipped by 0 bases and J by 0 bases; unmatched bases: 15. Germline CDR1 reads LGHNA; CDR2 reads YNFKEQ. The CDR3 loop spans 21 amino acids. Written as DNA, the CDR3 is TGTGCCAGCAGCCAAGAGTCTCTGGCTAGCGGGATACGGAGCTCCTACAATGAGCAGTTCTTC. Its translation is CASSQESLASGIRSSYNEQFF.

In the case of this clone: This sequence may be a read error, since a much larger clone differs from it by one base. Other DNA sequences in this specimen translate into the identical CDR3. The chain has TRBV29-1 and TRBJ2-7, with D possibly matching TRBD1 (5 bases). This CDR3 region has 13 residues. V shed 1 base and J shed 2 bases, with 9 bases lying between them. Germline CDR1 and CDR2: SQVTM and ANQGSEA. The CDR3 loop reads CSVEGREAYEQYF. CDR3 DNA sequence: TGCAGCGTTGAAGGCAGGGAAGCCTACGAGCAGTACTTC.

The CDR3 sequence is CASGPRGATSYEQYF. Written as DNA, the CDR3 is TGTGCTAGTGGTCCCCGTGGGGCGACCTCCTACGAGCAGTACTTC. This chain joins TRBV12-5 and TRBJ2-7; D is possibly TRBD1 (5 bases). The CDR3 totals 15 residues. Germline CDR1 is LGHNT and CDR2 is FRNRAP. Trimming shortened V by 5 bases and J by 0 bases, and 14 bases separated the two germline ends.

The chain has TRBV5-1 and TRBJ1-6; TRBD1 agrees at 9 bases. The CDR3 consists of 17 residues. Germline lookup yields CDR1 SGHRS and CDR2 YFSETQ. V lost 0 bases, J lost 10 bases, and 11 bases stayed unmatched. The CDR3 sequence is CASSLGPTQGAGSPLHF. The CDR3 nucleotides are TGCGCCAGCAGCTTGGGCCCAACACAGGGGGCAGGGTCACCCCTCCACTTT.

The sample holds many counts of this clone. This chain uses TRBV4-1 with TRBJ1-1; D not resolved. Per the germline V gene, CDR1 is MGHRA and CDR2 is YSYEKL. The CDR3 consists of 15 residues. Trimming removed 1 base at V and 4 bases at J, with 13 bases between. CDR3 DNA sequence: TGCGCCAGCAGCCAAGTCTTGGGCAGTATCACTGAAGCTTTCTTT. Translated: CASSQVLGSITEAFF.

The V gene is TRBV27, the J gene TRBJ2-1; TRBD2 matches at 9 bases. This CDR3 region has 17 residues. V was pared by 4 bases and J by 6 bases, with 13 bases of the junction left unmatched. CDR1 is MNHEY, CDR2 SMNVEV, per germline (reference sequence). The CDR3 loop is CASSSLHSSGRLNEQFF. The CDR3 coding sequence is TGTGCCAGCAGTTCCCTCCACTCGAGCGGGAGGCTCAATGAGCAGTTCTTC.

CDR3 loop: CASSPLPGRAGEQYF. The CDR3 nucleotides read TGTGCCAGCTCACCTCTTCCCGGGAGGGCCGGCGAGCAGTACTTC. The chain combines TRBV18 with TRBJ2-7; 8 bases are shared with TRBD2. Germline V CDR1 and CDR2: KGHSH, LQKENI. There are 15 residues in the CDR3. The junction had 10 bases not matched to a gene; V was cut back by 3 bases and J by 6 bases.

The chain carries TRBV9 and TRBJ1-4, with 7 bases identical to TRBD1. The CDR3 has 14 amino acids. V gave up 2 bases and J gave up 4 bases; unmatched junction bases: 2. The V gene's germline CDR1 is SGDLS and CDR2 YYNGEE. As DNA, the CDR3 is TGTGCCAGCAGCGTCGGACAGGTTAATGAAAAACTGTTTTTT. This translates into CASSVGQVNEKLFF.

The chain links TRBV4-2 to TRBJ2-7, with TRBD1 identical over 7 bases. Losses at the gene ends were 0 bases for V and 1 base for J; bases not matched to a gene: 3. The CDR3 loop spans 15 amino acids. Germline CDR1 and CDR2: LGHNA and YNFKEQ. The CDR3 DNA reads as TGTGCCAGCAGCCAAGAGGGGACAGCGTCCTACGAGCAGTACTTC. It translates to CASSQEGTASYEQYF.

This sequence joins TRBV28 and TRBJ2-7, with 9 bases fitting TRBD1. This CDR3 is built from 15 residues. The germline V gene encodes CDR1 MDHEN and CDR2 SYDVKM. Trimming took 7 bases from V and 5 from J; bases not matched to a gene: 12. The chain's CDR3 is CASTFLGQGSNEQYF. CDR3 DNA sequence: TGTGCCAGCACTTTTCTAGGACAGGGGTCCAACGAGCAGTACTTC.

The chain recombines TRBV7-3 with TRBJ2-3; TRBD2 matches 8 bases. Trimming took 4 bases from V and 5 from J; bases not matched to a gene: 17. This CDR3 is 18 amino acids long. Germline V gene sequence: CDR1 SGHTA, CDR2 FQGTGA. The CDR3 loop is CASSSTGRSGGTGDTQYF. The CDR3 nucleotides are TGTGCCAGCAGCTCAACAGGGAGGAGCGGGGGAACTGGAGATACGCAGTATTTT. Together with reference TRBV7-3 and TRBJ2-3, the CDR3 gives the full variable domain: GAGVSQTPSNKVTEKGKYVELRCDPISGHTALYWYRQSLGQGPEFLIYFQGTGAADDSGLPNDRFFAVRPEGSVSTLKIQRTERGDSAVYLCASSSTGRSGGTGDTQYFGPGTRLTVL.

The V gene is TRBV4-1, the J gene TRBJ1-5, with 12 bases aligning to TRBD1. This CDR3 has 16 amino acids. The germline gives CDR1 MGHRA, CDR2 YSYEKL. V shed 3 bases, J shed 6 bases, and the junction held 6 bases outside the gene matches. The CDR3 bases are TGCGCCAGCAGCCACATCGGGACAGGGGGCGGTCAGCCCCAGCATTTT. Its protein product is CASSHIGTGGGQPQHF.

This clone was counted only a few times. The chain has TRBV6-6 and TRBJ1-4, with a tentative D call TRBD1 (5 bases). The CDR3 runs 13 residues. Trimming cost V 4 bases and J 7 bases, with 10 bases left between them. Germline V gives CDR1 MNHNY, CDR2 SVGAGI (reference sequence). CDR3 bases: TGTGCCAGCAGTTGGGGGAGGGGTGAAAAACTGTTTTTT. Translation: CASSWGRGEKLFF.

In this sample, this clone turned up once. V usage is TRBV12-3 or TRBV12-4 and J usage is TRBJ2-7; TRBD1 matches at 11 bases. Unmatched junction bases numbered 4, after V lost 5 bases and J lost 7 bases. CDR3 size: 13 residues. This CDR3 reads CASSGQGAREQYF. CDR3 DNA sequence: TGTGCCAGCAGTGGACAGGGGGCGCGTGAGCAGTACTTC.

The CDR3 is CASRPGQNTGELFF. The CDR3 DNA follows: TGTGCCAGCAGACCGGGACAGAACACCGGGGAGCTGTTTTTT. The chain recombines TRBV2 with TRBJ2-2, with D perhaps matching TRBD1 (6 bases). This CDR3 spans 14 amino acids. CDR1 is SNHLY and CDR2 is FYNNEI in the germline V gene. V lost 6 bases and J lost 1, with 9 bases in between.

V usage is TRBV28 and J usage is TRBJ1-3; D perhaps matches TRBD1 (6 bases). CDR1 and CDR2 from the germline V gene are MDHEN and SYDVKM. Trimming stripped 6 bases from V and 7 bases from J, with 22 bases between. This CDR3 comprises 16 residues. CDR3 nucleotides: TGTGCCAGCAGCCACCGGACAGCCGAGGACTCCAACACCATATATTTT. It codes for CASSHRTAEDSNTIYF.

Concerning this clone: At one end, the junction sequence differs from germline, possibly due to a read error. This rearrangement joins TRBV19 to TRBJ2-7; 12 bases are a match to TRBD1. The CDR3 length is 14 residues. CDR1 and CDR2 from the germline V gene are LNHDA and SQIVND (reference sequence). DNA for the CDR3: TGTGCCAGTAGCACCGGGACAGGGGGCTCTAAGGAACACTTC. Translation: CASSTGTGGSKEHF.